This T cell receptor beta chain is drawn from a study of shared clonotypes between healthy human individuals. Study background: Donor ages ranged 18 to 49 years: a couple of women, a few men. Three CD4 naive, three CD4 memory, two CD8 naive and one CD8 memory plate were used per donor.

The material for each subset, its genomic DNA, was split evenly across several immunoSEQ plates. Here immunoSEQ multiplex PCR was the method, and the copy in TCRdb shows in-frame clones only, minus some. The table lists about 2 million clones, 90% to 95% of them singletons, with 0.13% in the top ten. A split of CD4+ cells into CD45RA+ naive and CD45RA-negative memory subsets was performed. The germline CDR1 and CDR2 sequences are MGHRA and YSYEKL. The CDR3 runs 15 residues. Trimming cost V 1 base and J 5 bases; bases outside gene matches: 6. This clonotype originated in a young man in good health. The rearrangement uses TRBV4-1 and TRBJ1-2, with TRBD1 matching over 8 bases. Sequences were obtained from naive CD4+ T cells sorted from blood. Subset described: CD45RA+ positively selected. Written as DNA, the CDR3 is TGCGCCAGCAGCCAAGCAGGGGGCGCGGAGTATGGCTACACCTTC. Protein: CASSQAGGAEYGYTF.